The 8 T cell receptor beta chains below all came from one sample that was sequenced in a study of vaccination and CD4 T cells after COVID-19. The Oncomine TCR Beta short-read assay was applied to DNA of cultured CD4+ T cells. TCRdb re-analysed the PCR reads in MiXCR, keeping a single row per CDR3 protein. The sample gives 6,000 to 7,000 distinct CDR3 sequences, approximately 59% of which show up once; around 25% is in the top ten. Treatment in this sample: approximately 10-day PBMC culture with coronavirus spike peptide pools or control peptides (ViraFEST assay). Those CD4+ T cells from the unexposed donor predate the COVID-19 pandemic (2011-2018). No cognate antigen is known for these TCRs. The sequenced sample was CD4+ T cells from blood, cultured in vitro. The source of these receptors is a human donor in good health.

The genes are TRBV7-9 and TRBJ2-1; TRBD1 aligns across 12 bases. Germline assignment: CDR1 SEHNR and CDR2 FQNEAQ (reference sequence). The CDR3 is 15 residues long. V lost 5 bases to trimming and J lost 7 bases; unmatched junction nucleotides: 6. The CDR3 region is CASSRGQGAYNEQFF. The CDR3 DNA reads TGTGCCAGCAGCCGGGGACAGGGGGCTTATAATGAGCAGTTCTTC.

V and J are TRBV11-2 and TRBJ2-7; D gene uncertain. V lost 4 bases, J lost 0 bases, and 10 bases lay in between. The CDR3 runs 14 residues. CDR1 and CDR2 from the germline V gene are SGHAT and FQNNGV. As DNA, the CDR3 is TGTGCCAGCAGCTCTTTAAGTTACTCCTACGAGCAGTACTTC. It encodes CASSSLSYSYEQYF.

J is TRBJ1-1 and V is TRBV25-1; tentative D call: TRBD1 (5 bases). CDR1 and CDR2 (germline): MGHDK, SYGVNS. The CDR3 runs to 14 residues. V was pared by 1 base and J by 4 bases, with 10 bases between. The CDR3 here is CASSEWGTGTEAFF. The CDR3 DNA follows: TGTGCCAGCAGTGAATGGGGCACCGGCACTGAAGCTTTCTTT.

The gene calls are TRBV5-3 and TRBJ2-4; D ambiguous. TRBV5-3 is marked as an open reading frame, function uncertain. V shed 4 bases and J shed 0 bases, with 11 bases lying between them. The CDR3 loop spans 15 amino acids. CDR3 sequence: CARSLRARAKNIQYF. The CDR3 region has the DNA TGTGCCAGAAGCCTCCGGGCCCGAGCCAAAAACATTCAGTACTTC.

V is TRBV7-8 and J is TRBJ2-5; D gene ambiguous. V lost 1 base and J lost 2, with 8 bases in between. CDR3 size: 14 residues. Per the germline V gene, CDR1 is SGHVS and CDR2 is FQNEAQ. CDR3 DNA: TGTGCCAGCAGCTTAGGAACAGTTCAAGAGACCCAGTACTTC. This gives the protein CASSLGTVQETQYF. Full variable domain (outside the CDR3, taken from reference TRBV7-8 and TRBJ2-5): GAGVSQSPRYKVAKRGQDVALRCDPISGHVSLFWYQQALGQGPEFLTYFQNEAQLDKSGLPSDRFFAERPEGSVSTLKIQRTQQEDSAVYLCASSLGTVQETQYFGPGTRLLVL.

This rearrangement joins TRBV20-1 to TRBJ1-1; the D is unclear. The germline V gene has CDR1 DFQATT and CDR2 SNEGSKA (reference sequence). Trimming removed 2 bases at V and 5 bases at J, with 9 bases between. CDR3 length: 12 residues. The CDR3 is CSARSVGTEAFF. CDR3 nucleotide sequence: TGCAGTGCTAGAAGTGTGGGAACTGAAGCTTTCTTT.

This clonotype occurred a few times. The V and J genes are TRBV20-1 and TRBJ1-2; weak D call: TRBD1 (5 bases). V was shortened by 6 bases and J by 13 bases, with 21 bases between the two germline ends. This CDR3 is 12 amino acids long. Per the germline V gene, CDR1 is DFQATT and CDR2 is SNEGSKA (reference sequence). CDR3: CSARQTAPVGTF. The CDR3 coding sequence is TGCAGTGCCCGACAGACTGCCCCGGTTGGCACCTTC.

A word on this clonotype: No conserved phenylalanine or tryptophan ends this CDR3, so it is likely a read error. The CDR3 region has the DNA TGTGCCTGGAGTGTGAGATCAACTAACTATGGCTACACCTCC. Its protein is CAWSVRSTNYGYTS. This chain joins TRBV30 and TRBJ1-2; D not certain. The CDR3 has 14 amino acids. V lost 0 bases to trimming and J lost 0 bases, with 8 bases between them. Looked up from germline, CDR1 is GTSNPN and CDR2 is SVGIG (reference sequence).